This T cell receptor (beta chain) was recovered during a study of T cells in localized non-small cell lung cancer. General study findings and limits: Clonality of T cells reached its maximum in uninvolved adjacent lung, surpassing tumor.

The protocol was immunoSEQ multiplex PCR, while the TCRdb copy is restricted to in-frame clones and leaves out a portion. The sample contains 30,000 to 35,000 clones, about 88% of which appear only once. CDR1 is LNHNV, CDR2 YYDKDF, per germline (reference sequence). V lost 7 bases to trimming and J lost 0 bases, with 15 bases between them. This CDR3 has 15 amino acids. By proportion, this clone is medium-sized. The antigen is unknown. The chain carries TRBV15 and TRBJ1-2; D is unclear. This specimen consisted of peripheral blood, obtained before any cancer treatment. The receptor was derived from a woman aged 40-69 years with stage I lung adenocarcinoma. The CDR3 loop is CATNDKGGPNYGYTF. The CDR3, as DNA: TGTGCCACCAACGACAAAGGCGGGCCTAACTATGGCTACACCTTC.